This T cell receptor beta chain emerged from a study of T cells expressing NK-cell markers. CDR3 length equals 13 residues. Germline V gives CDR1 MDHEN, CDR2 SYDVKM. Concerning this clonotype itself: Its antigen is unknown.

Following a re-call of the 5' RACE reads, TCRdb has one entry per CDR3 protein and lacks DNA. This sample's table reports about 170,000 distinct CDR3 sequences. Notes on the study in general: Top CD8+ clonotypes included the dominant CD3+CD56+NKG2C+ clonotypes in roughly 6 donors.

Material for sequencing was blood T cells: a sorted CD56 or NKG2C T cell subset, CD4+ or CD8+ T cells, or bulk PBMC T cells (not recorded which). V usage is TRBV28 and J usage is TRBJ1-5. The TCR was taken from a man between 18 and 69 years old in good health. Here the CDR3 reads CASSSGFASAQHF.